What follows describes a single TCR beta chain. Its antigen is as yet unknown. All patients relapsed after autologous stem cell transplantation, and brentuximab vedotin exposure varied. The method was immunoSEQ multiplex PCR; TCRdb's version includes in-frame clones alone and lacks a portion of them. Among 40,000 to 45,000 clones listed, more than 70% were seen once. The data are from a study of PD-1 blockade in classical Hodgkin lymphoma. The CDR3 length is 14 residues. With 11 bases removed from V and 2 bases from J, the gap between germline ends came to 19 bases. Germline CDR1 reads MNHNY; CDR2 reads SVGAGI (reference sequence). Notes on the study in general: No one has yet defined what causes the repertoire differences, which may be disease activity or prior therapy. Whereas CD4+ TCR diversity had risen significantly by C4D1, CD8+ TCR diversity had not. The baseline diversity of complete responders showed similarity to that of newly diagnosed patients.

This chain joins TRBV6-6 and TRBJ2-7; D might be TRBD1 (5 bases). The origin of this receptor is a human donor with classical Hodgkin lymphoma. Sequenced here: peripheral blood mononuclear cells (PBMCs), sampled at baseline. CDR3 region: CASSSLDSTYEQYF. The CDR3 bases are TGTGCCTCAAGCAGCCTCGACAGTACCTACGAGCAGTACTTC.